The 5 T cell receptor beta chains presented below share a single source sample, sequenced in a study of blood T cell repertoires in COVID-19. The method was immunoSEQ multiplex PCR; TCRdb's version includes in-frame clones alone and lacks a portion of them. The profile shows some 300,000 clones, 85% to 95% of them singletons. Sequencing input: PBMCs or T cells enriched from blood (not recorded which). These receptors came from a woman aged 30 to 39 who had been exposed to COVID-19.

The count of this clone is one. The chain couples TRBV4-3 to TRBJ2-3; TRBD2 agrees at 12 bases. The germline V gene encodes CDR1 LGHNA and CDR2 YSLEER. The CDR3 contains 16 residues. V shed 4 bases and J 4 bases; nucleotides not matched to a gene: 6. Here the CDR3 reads CASSLELAGGADTQYF. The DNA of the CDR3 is TGCGCCAGCAGCCTTGAACTAGCGGGGGGCGCAGATACGCAGTATTTT.

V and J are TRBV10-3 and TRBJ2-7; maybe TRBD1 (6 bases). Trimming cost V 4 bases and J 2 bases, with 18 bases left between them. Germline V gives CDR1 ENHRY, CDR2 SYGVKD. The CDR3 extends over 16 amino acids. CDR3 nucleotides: TGTGCCATCAGTGGGACGACCGGGACAACGACCTACGAGCAGTACTTC. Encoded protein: CAISGTTGTTTYEQYF.

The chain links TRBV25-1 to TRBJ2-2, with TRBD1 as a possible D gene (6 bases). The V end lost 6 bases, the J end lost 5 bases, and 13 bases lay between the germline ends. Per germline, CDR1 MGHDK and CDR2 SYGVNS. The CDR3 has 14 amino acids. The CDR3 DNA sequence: TGTGCCAGCAGGACTTACAGGGAAACCGGGGAGCTGTTTTTT. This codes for CASRTYRETGELFF.

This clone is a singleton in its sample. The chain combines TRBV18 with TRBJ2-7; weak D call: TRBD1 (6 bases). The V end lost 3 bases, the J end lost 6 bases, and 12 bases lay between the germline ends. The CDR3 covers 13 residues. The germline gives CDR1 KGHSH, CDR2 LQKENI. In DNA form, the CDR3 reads TGTGCCAGCTCACCGGAACAGACAGGCGAGCAGTACTTC. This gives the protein CASSPEQTGEQYF.

CDR3: CASSQDRGRVGYTF. CDR3 in DNA: TGTGCCAGCAGCCAGGACAGGGGGCGTGTTGGCTACACCTTC. The chain carries TRBV4-2 and TRBJ1-2; the match to TRBD1 covers 11 bases. The CDR3 covers 14 residues. Losses at the gene ends were 3 bases for V and 7 bases for J; bases not matched to a gene: 4. Germline V lookup: CDR1 LGHNA, CDR2 YNFKEQ.